Listed here is a single TCR beta chain. CDR1 and CDR2 from the germline V gene are LNHDA and SQIVND (reference sequence). This CDR3 is built from 16 residues. V was clipped by 5 bases and J by 4 bases, with 19 bases between them. This sample is part of a study of shared clonotypes between healthy human individuals. Across the whole study: Every donor yielded three CD4 naive, three CD4 memory, two CD8 naive and one CD8 memory plate.

Naivety among CD8 cells was defined by CD45RO negativity and positive CCR7 selection, thereby excluding terminally differentiated effector memory CD45RA+ cells. Recent vaccinations or acute infections were absent in the healthy HIV-negative adult donors. Donors were Caucasian adults residing in Nashville, Tennessee, USA. Profiled with immunoSEQ multiplex PCR; TCRdb holds only in-frame clones, not every one. This table holds 2 million or so clones, about 95% found once. This sequence joins TRBV19 and TRBJ2-3; TRBD2 might be the D (6 bases). This sequence was found in a young man in good health. Sequenced sample: naive CD8+ T cells sorted from blood. The CDR3 spells CASSLLDGSESDTQYF. The CDR3 nucleotides are TGTGCCAGTAGTCTCCTTGACGGGAGCGAGTCAGATACGCAGTATTTT.